This entry features one T cell receptor (beta chain) sequence. The target antigen is unknown. No conserved phenylalanine or tryptophan is present at the end of the CDR3, so a read error is the likely explanation. The limits of the CDR3 on the DNA are not certain, so only TCRdb's listed CDR3 is given. TCR alpha and beta CDR3 regions were amplified from RNA using iRepertoire nested multiplex PCR. TCRdb processed the multiplex PCR reads anew with MiXCR; each CDR3 protein has one entry. The sample contains approximately 110,000 distinct CDR3 sequences, roughly 24% of which appear only once. These data belong to a study of glioma-infiltrating T cells. Findings of the study overall: CDR3 overlap between tissue and blood was very small.

Per germline, CDR1 SQVTM and CDR2 ANQGSEA. The CDR3 sequence runs 13 residues, both termini included. This TCR was sampled from a human donor with low-grade glioma or glioblastoma, undergoing nonglioma brain surgery, or in good health (not recorded which). The chain couples TRBV29-1 to TRBJ2-7; TRBD1, as called in the table, went unchecked against the DNA. The sample consisted of glioma tissue, nonneoplastic brain tissue, or PBMCs (not recorded which). CDR3 amino acids: CSVEGKPGAQKYL.